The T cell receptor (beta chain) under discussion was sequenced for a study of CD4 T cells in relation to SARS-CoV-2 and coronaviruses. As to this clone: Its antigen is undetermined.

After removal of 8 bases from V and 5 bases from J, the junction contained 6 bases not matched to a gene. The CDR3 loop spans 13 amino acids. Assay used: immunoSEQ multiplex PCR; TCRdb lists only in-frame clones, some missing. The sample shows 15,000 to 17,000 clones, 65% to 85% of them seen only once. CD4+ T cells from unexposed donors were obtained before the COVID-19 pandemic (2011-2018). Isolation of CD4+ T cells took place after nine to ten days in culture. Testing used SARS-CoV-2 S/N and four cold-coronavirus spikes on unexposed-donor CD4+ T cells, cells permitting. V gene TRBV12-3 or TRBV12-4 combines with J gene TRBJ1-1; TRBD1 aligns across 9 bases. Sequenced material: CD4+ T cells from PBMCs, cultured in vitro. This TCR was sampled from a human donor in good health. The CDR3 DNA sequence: TGTGCCAGCCAAGGACAGGGGTCAACTGAAGCTTTCTTT. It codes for CASQGQGSTEAFF.